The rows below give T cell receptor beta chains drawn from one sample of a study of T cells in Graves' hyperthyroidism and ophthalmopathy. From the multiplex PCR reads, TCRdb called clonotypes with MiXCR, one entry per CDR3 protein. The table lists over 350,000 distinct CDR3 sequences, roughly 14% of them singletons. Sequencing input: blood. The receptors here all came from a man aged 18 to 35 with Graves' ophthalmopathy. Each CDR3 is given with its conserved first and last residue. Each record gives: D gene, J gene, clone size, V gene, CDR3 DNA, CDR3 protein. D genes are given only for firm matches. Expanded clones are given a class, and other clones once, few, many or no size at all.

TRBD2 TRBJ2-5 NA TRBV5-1 TGCGCCAGCAGCACCGGGACTAGCGGACAAGAGACCCAGTACTTC CASSTGTSGQETQYF
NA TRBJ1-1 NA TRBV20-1 TGCAGTGCTAGAGGATCAGTACTGCTATCTGAAGCTTTCTTT CSARGSVLLSEAFF
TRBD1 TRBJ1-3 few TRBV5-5 TGTGCCAGCAGCTTGGGGGGGACAGTAGCTGGAAACACCATATATTTT CASSLGGTVAGNTIYF
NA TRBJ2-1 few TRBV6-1 TGTGCCAGCAGTGAATTGTGGAATTTGGAGCAGTTCTTC CASSELWNLEQFF
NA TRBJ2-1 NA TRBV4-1 TGCGCCAGCAGCCACGGGTTGCGAAATGAGCAGTTCTTC CASSHGLRNEQFF
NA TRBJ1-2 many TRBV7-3 TGTGCCAGCAGCCTAACAGGTGCGGGTGGCTACACCTTC CASSLTGAGGYTF
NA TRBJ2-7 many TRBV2 TGTGCCAGCAGTGAGCCGACTGCGACACCTATCCAGCAGTACTTC CASSEPTATPIQQYF
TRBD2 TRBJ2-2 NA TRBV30 TGTGCCTGGACCCCAGGGAGGGTGAACACCGGGGAGCTGTTTTTT CAWTPGRVNTGELFF
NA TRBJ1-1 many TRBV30 TGTGCCTGGAGTGTACCCAGGGAAGCTTTCTTT CAWSVPREAFF
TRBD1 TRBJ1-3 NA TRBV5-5 TGTGCCAGCAGCTTATTTTGGCAGGGGGTATCTGGAACTGGAAACACCATATATTTT CASSLFWQGVSGTGNTIYF
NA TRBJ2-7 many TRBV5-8 TGTGCCAGCAGCTTGGTCGGGGACTACGAGCAGTACTTC CASSLVGDYEQYF
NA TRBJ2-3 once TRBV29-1 TGCAGCGTTGATTACGGAAATACGCAGTATTTT CSVDYGNTQYF
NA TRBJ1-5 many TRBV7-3 TGTGCCAGCAGGGCCAAAGATAGCAATCAGCCCCAGCATTTT CASRAKDSNQPQHF
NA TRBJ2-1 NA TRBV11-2 TGTGCCAGCAGCTTAGTTTCCGGGGTCCCCTACAATGAGCAGTTCTTC CASSLVSGVPYNEQFF
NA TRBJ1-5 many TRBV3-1 TGTGCCAGCAGCCAAGATGGGGCTCAGCCCCAGCATTTT CASSQDGAQPQHF
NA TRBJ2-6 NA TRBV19 TGTGCCAGTAGTATAGAAACGCGAGGATATGGGGCCGACGTCCTGACTTTC CASSIETRGYGADVLTF
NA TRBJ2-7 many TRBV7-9 TGTGCCAGCAGCTCAGTCGGGTCAGGGTCCCCCTACGAGCAGTACTTC CASSSVGSGSPYEQYF
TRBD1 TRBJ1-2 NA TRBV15 TGTGCCACCAGCACCGACAGGGGGAACTATGGCTACACCTTC CATSTDRGNYGYTF
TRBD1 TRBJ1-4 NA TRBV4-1 TGCGCCAGCAGCCAAGATCCCCACAGGGGGACTAATGAAAAACTGTTTTTT CASSQDPHRGTNEKLFF
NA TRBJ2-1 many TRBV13 TGTGCCAGCAGCCCGGATTCGGTTAATGAGCAGTTCTTC CASSPDSVNEQFF
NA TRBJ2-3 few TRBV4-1 TGCGCCAGCAGCCAAGAGGCGGTCAACCCCGGTAGTAGCGGTAGCACAGATACGCAGTATTTT CASSQEAVNPGSSGSTDTQYF
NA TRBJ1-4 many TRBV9 TGTGCCAGCAGCGTAGGACAGATCTCAACTAATGAAAAACTGTTTTTT CASSVGQISTNEKLFF
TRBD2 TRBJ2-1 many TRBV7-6 TGTGCCAGCAGCCCAACTAGCGGGGGGTCGTTTAGCTCCTACAATGAGCAGTTCTTC CASSPTSGGSFSSYNEQFF
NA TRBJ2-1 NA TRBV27 TGTGCCAGCAGGCGGGGTAACTCCTACAATGAGCAGTTCTTC CASRRGNSYNEQFF
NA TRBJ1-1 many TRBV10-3 TGTGCCATCAGTGGAGGAGGAGTGAACACTGAAGCTTTCTTT CAISGGGVNTEAFF
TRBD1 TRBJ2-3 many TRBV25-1 TGTGCCAGCAGTACTCGACAGGGGCAGGTCACAGATACGCAGTATTTT CASSTRQGQVTDTQYF
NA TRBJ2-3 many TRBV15 TGTGCTAGGGGCAGGCGGAGGGATTCAGATACGCAGTATTTT CARGRRRDSDTQYF
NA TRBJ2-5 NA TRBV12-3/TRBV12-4 TGTGCCAGCAGCACCGGGTGGCAGCTCAAGTACTTC CASSTGWQLKYF
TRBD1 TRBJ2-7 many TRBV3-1 TGTGCCAGCAGCCAGTCCGGGACAGGGAAGAACGACGAGCAGTACTTC CASSQSGTGKNDEQYF
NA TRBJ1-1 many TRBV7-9 TGTGCCAGCAGCTTAGTCCGACAGGTACGGACCACTGAAGCTTTCTTT CASSLVRQVRTTEAFF
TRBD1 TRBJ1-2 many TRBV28 TGTGCCAGCAGTCCAGGGGGCGTTGGGTTTGGCTACACCTTC CASSPGGVGFGYTF
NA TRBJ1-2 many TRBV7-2 TGTGCCAGCAGCTTAGATGGGATGGGCGGCTACACCTTC CASSLDGMGGYTF
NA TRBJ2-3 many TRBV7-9 TGTGCCAGCAGCTTTCCCCTAGGGACCCAAATCACCGATACGCAGTATTTT CASSFPLGTQITDTQYF
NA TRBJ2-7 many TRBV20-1 TGCAGTACGGGGCCTCGCTCCTACGAGCAGTACTTC CSTGPRSYEQYF
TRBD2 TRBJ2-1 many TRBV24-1 TGTGCCACCGGACTAGCGGGAATTGCCTACAATGAGCAGTTCTTC CATGLAGIAYNEQFF
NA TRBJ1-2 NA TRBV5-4 TGTGCCAGCAGCCTCCAGCGGGGGGGAATGGAGTATGGCTACACCTTC CASSLQRGGMEYGYTF
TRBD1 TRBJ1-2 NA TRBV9 TGTGCCAGCAGGATGGAGGGGACAGGGGGCAACTATGGCTACACCTTC CASRMEGTGGNYGYTF
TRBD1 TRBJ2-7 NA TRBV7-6 TGTGCCAGCAGCCATCCCGGGACAGGGGCCACCGAGCAGTACTTC CASSHPGTGATEQYF
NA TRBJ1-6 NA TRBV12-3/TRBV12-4 TGTGCCAGCACGGACGCCTATTCACCCCTCCACTTT CASTDAYSPLHF
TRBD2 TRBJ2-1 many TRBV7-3 TGTGCCAGCAGCGTAGCGGGAGGGCCGAATGAGCAGTTCTTC CASSVAGGPNEQFF
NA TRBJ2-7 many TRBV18 TGTGCCAGCTCACCGGACACCGAGCAGTACTTC CASSPDTEQYF
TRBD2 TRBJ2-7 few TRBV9 TGTGCCAGCAGCGATAGCGGGAATGACTACGAGCAGTACTTC CASSDSGNDYEQYF
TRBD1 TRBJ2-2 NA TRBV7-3 TGTGCCAGCAGCCGGGACAGGCTGGGGCCCGGGGAGCTGTTTTTT CASSRDRLGPGELFF
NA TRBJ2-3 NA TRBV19 TGTGCCAGTAGTATAGGGGGATGGGGGTCAGATACGCAGTATTTT CASSIGGWGSDTQYF
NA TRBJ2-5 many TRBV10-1 TGCGCCAGCAGTGACCCCGGGTACCAAGAGACCCAGTACTTC CASSDPGYQETQYF
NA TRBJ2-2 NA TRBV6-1 TGTGCCAGCAGGTCGGGACTCAAATACACCGGGGAGCTGTTTTTT CASRSGLKYTGELFF